This is a list of T cell receptor beta chains from one sample in a study of T cells after yellow fever vaccination. One entry per CDR3 protein, called by TCRdb with MiXCR from the 5' RACE reads. The sample comprises a few hundred thousand distinct CDR3 sequences, approximately 3.8% of which are singletons, and around 20% rests with the top ten. Sequencing used PBMCs, obtained 15 days after the yellow fever booster vaccination. Every receptor here comes from a man aged 18 to 29 who received the YFV17D yellow fever vaccine. Each CDR3 is given with its conserved first and last residue. Fields, in order: V gene, J gene, CDR3 protein.

V gene: TRBV28
J gene: TRBJ1-2
CDR3 protein: CASSFHLEGRKTYGYTF

V gene: TRBV6-2/TRBV6-3
J gene: TRBJ2-4
CDR3 protein: CASSYSERTGNIQYF

V gene: TRBV5-6
J gene: TRBJ2-2
CDR3 protein: CASSLGPPSNTGELFF

V gene: TRBV6-1
J gene: TRBJ1-6
CDR3 protein: CASSPSTAYNSPLHF

V gene: TRBV7-9
J gene: TRBJ1-6
CDR3 protein: CASSLRGAGNSPLHF

V gene: TRBV2
J gene: TRBJ2-2
CDR3 protein: CASSEVVPNTGELFF

V gene: TRBV20-1
J gene: TRBJ2-3
CDR3 protein: CSARVGLVSDTQYF

V gene: TRBV6-5
J gene: TRBJ2-1
CDR3 protein: CASSMSGGNEQFF

V gene: TRBV21-1
J gene: TRBJ2-7
CDR3 protein: CASSNEMSYEQYF

V gene: TRBV12-3/TRBV12-4
J gene: TRBJ1-2
CDR3 protein: CASSRGQGAGYGYTF

V gene: TRBV5-1
J gene: TRBJ2-7
CDR3 protein: CASSPGTGALEQYF

V gene: TRBV5-1
J gene: TRBJ1-3
CDR3 protein: CASSLFGQGSGNTIYF

V gene: TRBV6-5
J gene: TRBJ1-1
CDR3 protein: CASRRQLNTEAFF

V gene: TRBV20-1
J gene: TRBJ1-2
CDR3 protein: CSAWTGTNYGYTF

V gene: TRBV7-2
J gene: TRBJ2-1
CDR3 protein: CASSFLANEQFF

V gene: TRBV11-2
J gene: TRBJ1-3
CDR3 protein: CASSLGLGNTIYF

V gene: TRBV15
J gene: TRBJ2-5
CDR3 protein: CATSRDFWGVGETQYF

V gene: TRBV15
J gene: TRBJ2-3
CDR3 protein: CATGEGDTDTQYF

V gene: TRBV6-2/TRBV6-3
J gene: TRBJ1-1
CDR3 protein: CASAFELRDTEAFF

V gene: TRBV5-1
J gene: TRBJ2-1
CDR3 protein: CASSQSIFNEQFF

V gene: TRBV4-2
J gene: TRBJ2-5
CDR3 protein: CASSQELAGGVEETQYF

V gene: TRBV7-9
J gene: TRBJ2-1
CDR3 protein: CASSRTSNEQFF

V gene: TRBV5-4
J gene: TRBJ2-5
CDR3 protein: CASSPQGFRETQYF

V gene: TRBV4-1
J gene: TRBJ2-3
CDR3 protein: CASSQDRQGALDTQYF

V gene: TRBV24-1
J gene: TRBJ1-5
CDR3 protein: CATSDPGQGGQPQHF

V gene: TRBV5-5
J gene: TRBJ2-1
CDR3 protein: CASSPGRGSSYNEQFF

V gene: TRBV5-5
J gene: TRBJ2-7
CDR3 protein: CASRDQPGPGYEQYF

V gene: TRBV6-6
J gene: TRBJ1-4
CDR3 protein: CASRRRTASLATNEKLFF

V gene: TRBV7-2
J gene: TRBJ2-3
CDR3 protein: CASSLVGGTSTDTQYF

V gene: TRBV6-2/TRBV6-3
J gene: TRBJ2-1
CDR3 protein: CASKVGGALDEQFF

V gene: TRBV19
J gene: TRBJ2-6
CDR3 protein: CASKSGANVLTF

V gene: TRBV7-9
J gene: TRBJ2-5
CDR3 protein: CASSSGIQETQYF

V gene: TRBV5-4
J gene: TRBJ2-7
CDR3 protein: CASSQTPSGGPYEQYF

V gene: TRBV7-9
J gene: TRBJ2-3
CDR3 protein: CASSLVVLAGNTQYF

V gene: TRBV5-6
J gene: TRBJ2-3
CDR3 protein: CASSPRLGRSTDTQYF

V gene: TRBV7-2
J gene: TRBJ2-3
CDR3 protein: CASSFPRRKTDTQYF

V gene: TRBV28
J gene: TRBJ1-3
CDR3 protein: CASSPPGNSGNTIYF

V gene: TRBV7-2
J gene: TRBJ1-5
CDR3 protein: CASSLEGGASSNQPQHF

V gene: TRBV7-9
J gene: TRBJ2-6
CDR3 protein: CASSRGAGTANVLTF

V gene: TRBV29-1
J gene: TRBJ1-3
CDR3 protein: CSGGSGNTIYF

V gene: TRBV4-2
J gene: TRBJ2-5
CDR3 protein: CASSQAWDLDGTQYF

V gene: TRBV20-1
J gene: TRBJ2-2
CDR3 protein: CSARIRRDTGELFF

V gene: TRBV7-2
J gene: TRBJ2-7
CDR3 protein: CASSSRVSYEQYF

V gene: TRBV7-2
J gene: TRBJ1-6
CDR3 protein: CASNLAQGYNSPLHF

V gene: TRBV4-1
J gene: TRBJ1-5
CDR3 protein: CASSQVGVSNQPQHF

V gene: TRBV27
J gene: TRBJ2-7
CDR3 protein: CASSVQGGEQYF

V gene: TRBV4-3
J gene: TRBJ1-1
CDR3 protein: CASSMTGRTEAFF

V gene: TRBV15
J gene: TRBJ1-2
CDR3 protein: CATSAPALSGYGYTF

V gene: TRBV12-3/TRBV12-4
J gene: TRBJ2-3
CDR3 protein: CASKAGTSPTDTQYF

V gene: TRBV20-1
J gene: TRBJ1-3
CDR3 protein: CSARSVPRHSGNTIYF

V gene: TRBV7-9
J gene: TRBJ1-5
CDR3 protein: CASSTGGGGQPQHF

V gene: TRBV19
J gene: TRBJ1-5
CDR3 protein: CASSIAGTGVMKPQHF

V gene: TRBV20-1
J gene: TRBJ2-2
CDR3 protein: CSASSPSRGELFF

V gene: TRBV5-8
J gene: TRBJ1-1
CDR3 protein: CASSRRVSYTEAFF